These 21 T cell receptor beta chains originate from one sample sequenced in a study of CD8+CD57+ T cells in acquired aplastic anemia (dated by TCRdb to 2017 to 2018). These reads were obtained on an Illumina HiSeq 2000. Genomic DNA was used as template for profiling of TCR beta VDJ combinations and CDR3 sequences. The public reads were run again by TCRdb, first through fastp at Q25 and then through MiXCR, and only productive beta chains were kept. Here each entry gathers all rows of one CDR3 protein and keeps the most common genes and DNA. For this sample the table gives some 290,000 distinct CDR3 sequences, of which 55% to 60% were detected only once. Of the sample, roughly 8% falls within the top ten clones. The sequenced material came from sorted CD4+, CD8+, or CD8+CD57+ T cells (not recorded which) from PBMCs. These receptors were obtained from a human donor with severe aplastic anemia or a healthy control (not recorded which).

This rearrangement joins TRBV7-9 to TRBJ2-5; D may be TRBD2 (6 bases). Trimming stripped 0 bases from V and 2 bases from J, with 16 bases between. The germline gives CDR1 SEHNR, CDR2 FQNEAQ (reference sequence). The CDR3 spans 17 residues. The CDR3 here is CASSLARASVRQETQYF. For the CDR3, the DNA is TGTGCCAGCAGCTTAGCGAGGGCTAGCGTAAGACAAGAGACCCAGTACTTC.

This clonotype was observed at least ten times. V usage is TRBV7-8 and J usage is TRBJ1-4; D unresolved. Trimming left V 5 bases short and J 8 bases short, with 9 bases between. Germline assignment: CDR1 SGHVS and CDR2 FQNEAQ. The CDR3 totals 12 residues. The CDR3 coding sequence is TGTGCCAGCAGCCTAGGCTTGGAAAAACTGTTTTTT. Translation gives CASSLGLEKLFF.

As to this clonotype: A much larger clone differs by one base, so this may be a read error. This chain uses TRBV7-9 with TRBJ2-1; 11 bases line up with TRBD2. Germline loops: CDR1 SEHNR, CDR2 FQNEAQ (reference sequence). The CDR3 length is 17 residues. CDR3: CAGSLGLAGGPYNEQFF. The CDR3 region has the DNA TGTGCCGGCAGCTTAGGTTTAGCGGGGGGGCCTTACAATGAGCAGTTCTTC.

The chain carries TRBV11-1 and TRBJ2-2, with D perhaps matching TRBD2 (5 bases). The CDR3 runs 15 residues. V dropped 1 base and J dropped 4 bases, with 10 bases sitting between them. In germline, CDR1 is SGHAT, CDR2 FQDESV (reference sequence). CDR3 protein: CASSLVPSSTGELFF. The CDR3 nucleotides read TGTGCCAGCAGCTTAGTCCCTAGCTCCACCGGGGAGCTGTTTTTT.

This clonotype was detected ten times or more. J is TRBJ2-1 and V is TRBV20-1; maybe TRBD2 (5 bases). Trimming left V 8 bases short and J 8 bases short, with 16 bases between. CDR1 and CDR2 from the germline V gene are DFQATT and SNEGSKA (reference sequence). The length of the CDR3 is 12 residues. In nucleotides, the CDR3 is TGCAGTTCCAGGAGGTCCTGGGATGAGCAGTTCTTC. Translation: CSSRRSWDEQFF.

Points on this clonotype: A junction boundary mismatches the germline segment, possibly from a read error. The chain employs TRBV6-6 and TRBJ2-7; 7 bases are shared with TRBD2. The germline CDR1 and CDR2 sequences are MNHNY and SVGAGI (reference sequence). This CDR3 has 14 residues. The CDR3 nucleotides read TGTGCCATCAGTTACATGCGGGAGAGCTACGAGCAGTACTTC. Translated, it gives CAISYMRESYEQYF.

V is TRBV10-3 and J is TRBJ2-1; D might be TRBD1 or TRBD2, each matching 5 bases. The CDR3 consists of 16 residues. Trimming left V 2 bases short and J 0 bases short, with 11 bases between. Germline V gene data show CDR1 as ENHRY and CDR2 as SYGVKD. The CDR3 spells CAISEPSGTSYNEQFF. CDR3 DNA sequence: TGTGCCATCAGTGAGCCGTCGGGGACCTCCTACAATGAGCAGTTCTTC.

This clonotype occurred once. The rearrangement joins TRBV20-1 to TRBJ1-2; possible D gene TRBD1, 5 bases. There are 13 residues in the CDR3. Germline CDR1 is DFQATT and CDR2 is SNEGSKA (reference sequence). V was trimmed by 7 bases and J by 2 bases, leaving 14 bases between them. CDR3 in DNA: TGCAGTGTCTGGGCAGGGTCGAACTATGGCTACACCTTC. Translating gives CSVWAGSNYGYTF.

The chain joins TRBV20-1 to TRBJ2-5, with D possibly matching TRBD1 (6 bases). This CDR3 has 13 residues. Germline CDR1 DFQATT, CDR2 SNEGSKA (reference sequence). V was trimmed by 2 bases and J by 0 bases, leaving 7 bases between them. CDR3 protein: CSARTGYQETQYF. The CDR3 DNA is TGCAGTGCTAGAACAGGGTACCAAGAGACCCAGTACTTC.

The rearrangement joins TRBV7-8 to TRBJ2-2, with 9 positions matching TRBD2. The CDR3 is made up of 17 amino acids. Germline lookup yields CDR1 SGHVS and CDR2 FQNEAQ. V was pared by 4 bases and J by 4 bases, with 10 bases of the junction left unmatched. CDR3 sequence: CASSSDLAGVGTGELFF. The CDR3 DNA reads as TGTGCCAGCAGCTCTGATTTAGCGGGAGTGGGCACCGGGGAGCTGTTTTTT.

This clonotype was observed many times. The chain recombines TRBV20-1 with TRBJ2-5; TRBD1 might be the D (6 bases). Germline CDR1 is DFQATT and CDR2 is SNEGSKA (reference sequence). V lost 1 base and J lost 2, with 8 bases in between. The length of the CDR3 is 13 residues. This CDR3 reads CSARVGGQETQYF. The CDR3 DNA reads TGCAGTGCTAGAGTAGGGGGACAAGAGACCCAGTACTTC.

Ten or more counts support this clonotype. The rearrangement links TRBV20-1 to TRBJ2-1, with 9 nucleotides matching TRBD2. The CDR3 sequence is 14 residues long. Germline-derived CDR1 and CDR2 are DFQATT and SNEGSKA (reference sequence). V shed 3 bases, J shed 2 bases, and the junction held 2 bases outside the gene matches. The CDR3 region is CSASIAGAYNEQFF. CDR3 sequence (DNA): TGCAGTGCTAGTATAGCGGGGGCCTACAATGAGCAGTTCTTC.

This clonotype came up many times. An end of the junction does not agree with germline; a read error may underlie this. The chain joins TRBV6-2 or TRBV6-3 to TRBJ2-3; D is perhaps TRBD1 or TRBD2 (6 bases each). The CDR3 spans 11 residues. CDR1 is MNHEY and CDR2 is SVGEGT in the germline V gene. The CDR3 here is CASRHGGSLAF. CDR3 nucleotides: TGTGCCAGCAGACACGGGGGCAGCTTAGCTTTC.

This clonotype appeared once. The chain carries TRBV19 and TRBJ2-5; no definite D call. CDR3 length: 14 amino acids. Germline loops: CDR1 LNHDA, CDR2 SQIVND (reference sequence). V shed 4 bases and J shed 2 bases, with 11 bases lying between them. CDR3 nucleotide sequence: TGTGCCAGTAGTACCCGACACCTGCAAGAGACCCAGTACTTC. Protein sequence: CASSTRHLQETQYF.

This clonotype was observed at least ten times. The V gene is TRBV15, the J gene TRBJ2-3, with 7 nucleotides matching TRBD1. Germline lookup yields CDR1 LNHNV and CDR2 YYDKDF (reference sequence). The V segment lost 8 bases and the J segment 4 bases; nucleotides outside the gene matches: 0. The CDR3 sequence is 11 residues long. CDR3 in DNA: TGTGCCACCCAGGGGGCAGATACGCAGTATTTT. Its protein product is CATQGADTQYF.

Regarding this clonotype: This likely comes from a read error, as the CDR3 has no conserved phenylalanine or tryptophan at its end. Because the CDR3's place on the DNA is in doubt, the DNA is left out and the CDR3 is given as listed by TCRdb. This chain joins TRBV7-2 and TRBJ1-1. CDR1 is SGHTA, CDR2 FQGNSA, per germline. The CDR3 is 11 amino acids in total, end residues counted. The chain's CDR3 is CASSLVGARGL.

This clonotype was observed many times. Just one base apart from a much larger clone, this may be a read error. V usage is TRBV24-1 and J usage is TRBJ2-1; 8 positions agree with TRBD1. Per germline, CDR1 KGHDR and CDR2 SFDVKD. Losses at the gene ends were 5 bases for V and 7 bases for J; bases not matched to a gene: 15. The CDR3 consists of 17 residues. The CDR3 here is CATSGASTGVNGNEQFF. In nucleotides, the CDR3 is TGTGCCACCAGTGGTGCCTCGACAGGGGTGAATGGAAATGAGCAGTTCTTC.

V gene TRBV20-1 combines with J gene TRBJ2-7; TRBD2 might be the D (5 bases). CDR1 and CDR2 from the germline V gene are DFQATT and SNEGSKA (reference sequence). The V and J ends lost 5 bases and 3 bases respectively, with 14 bases between them. The CDR3 covers 13 residues. CDR3 region: CSALHGINYEQYF. CDR3 sequence (DNA): TGCAGTGCTCTCCACGGGATCAACTACGAGCAGTACTTC.

The chain couples TRBV7-9 to TRBJ2-5, with 7 positions matching TRBD1. The junction had 5 bases not matched to a gene; V was cut back by 4 bases and J by 3 bases. This CDR3 has 14 amino acids. Germline CDR1 and CDR2: SEHNR and FQNEAQ (reference sequence). Here the CDR3 DNA reads TGTGCCAGCAGCTCCCAAGACAGGGAAGAGACCCAGTACTTC. Protein: CASSSQDREETQYF.

In this sample, this clonotype turned up once. The rearrangement joins TRBV7-9 to TRBJ2-5; tentatively, D is TRBD1 (6 bases). From germline, CDR1 is SEHNR and CDR2 FQNEAQ (reference sequence). This CDR3 has 15 amino acids. V dropped 6 bases and J dropped 2 bases, with 16 bases sitting between them. The CDR3 DNA reads as TGTGCCAGCAGGAAGGCCCCGGGACAACAAGAGACCCAGTACTTC. It codes for CASRKAPGQQETQYF.

The V and J genes are TRBV10-2 and TRBJ2-7, with unresolved D. CDR3 size: 13 residues. CDR1 is WSHSY and CDR2 is SAAADI in the germline V gene. V lost 4 bases and J lost 3, with 10 bases in between. CDR3 amino acids: CASSGAVYYEQYF. Here the CDR3 DNA reads TGCGCCAGCAGTGGGGCTGTCTACTACGAGCAGTACTTC.